Presented here are 10 T cell receptor beta chains from one specimen sequenced in a study of blood T cells in healthy people across ages. Sample-barcoded 5' priming and a J-beta primer mix drove a second PCR of about 6 to 11 cycles. TCRdb analysed the 5' RACE reads with MiXCR anew, one entry per CDR3 protein. The data contain about 620,000 distinct CDR3 sequences, 45% to 60% of them singletons. The sequencing sample was made of blood. The receptor source for this set is a woman of 80 years or more in good health.

V usage is TRBV20-1 and J usage is TRBJ1-1, with D unclear. This CDR3 contains 14 residues. Trimming removed 3 bases from V and 0 bases from J, with 11 bases in between. Germline V gene lookup returns CDR1 DFQATT and CDR2 SNEGSKA (reference sequence). CDR3 in amino acids: CSASAGGMNTEAFF. CDR3 DNA: TGCAGTGCTAGTGCGGGAGGCATGAACACTGAAGCTTTCTTT.

This clonotype was counted many times. The chain links TRBV7-2 to TRBJ1-5; 10 bases are shared with TRBD1. The CDR3 runs to 15 residues. The V gene end was trimmed by 2 bases and the J gene end by 6 bases; junction bases not matched to a gene: 4. Germline V gene data show CDR1 as SGHTA and CDR2 as FQGNSA. DNA for the CDR3: TGTGCCAGCAGCTTAACGACAGGGGGCGGTCAGCCCCAGCATTTT. This sequence encodes CASSLTTGGGQPQHF.

J is TRBJ2-5 and V is TRBV6-5; 7 bases line up with TRBD2. The end of the DNA fits TRBJ2-7 better, so the J call may be wrong. From germline, CDR1 is MNHEY and CDR2 SVGAGI. This CDR3 is built from 12 residues. CDR3 loop: CATSPGRREQYF. The CDR3 nucleotides are TGTGCCACCTCACCCGGGAGGCGCGAGCAGTACTTC.

V usage is TRBV4-1 and J usage is TRBJ2-3; 10 positions match TRBD1. With 2 bases clipped from V and 6 bases from J, the junction kept 8 bases outside the gene matches. CDR3 size: 16 residues. Germline CDR1 reads MGHRA; CDR2 reads YSYEKL. CDR3 amino acids: CASSQLTGGARDTQYF. The CDR3 DNA is TGCGCCAGCAGCCAACTGACAGGGGGCGCGAGGGATACGCAGTATTTT.

The rearrangement links TRBV5-5 to TRBJ2-1; D gene unclear. The CDR3 sequence is 15 residues long. The V end was cut by 8 bases, the J end by 1 base, with 16 bases between. The germline V gene has CDR1 SGHKS and CDR2 YYEKEE (reference sequence). CDR3 region: CASSIVDNSYNEQFF. CDR3 DNA sequence: TGTGCCAGTTCCATTGTGGATAATTCCTACAATGAGCAGTTCTTC.

The chain is built from TRBV19 and TRBJ2-5, with 9 bases that match TRBD2. Germline V gene data show CDR1 as LNHDA and CDR2 as SQIVND (reference sequence). CDR3 length: 15 amino acids. V gave up 5 bases and J gave up 5 bases; unmatched junction bases: 9. CDR3 in amino acids: CASSSLEAGGETQYF. CDR3 coding DNA: TGTGCCAGTAGTTCCCTGGAAGCGGGGGGCGAGACCCAGTACTTC. Based on the CDR3 plus reference TRBV19 and TRBJ2-5, the full variable domain is DGGITQSPKYLFRKEGQNVTLSCEQNLNHDAMYWYRQDPGQGLRLIYYSQIVNDFQKGDIAEGYSVSREKKESFPLTVTSAQKNPTAFYLCASSSLEAGGETQYFGPGTRLLVL.

V is TRBV3-1 and J is TRBJ2-7, with TRBD1 matching 8 bases. The better agreement between TRBJ2-4 and the DNA end casts doubt on the J call. The CDR3 sequence is 18 residues long. CDR1 LGHDT and CDR2 YNNKEL come from the germline V gene (reference sequence). This chain's CDR3 is CASSQSLTGGLAKNIQYF. Written as DNA, the CDR3 is TGTGCCAGCAGCCAATCCCTAACAGGGGGTTTAGCCAAAAACATTCAGTACTTC.

This clonotype was seen ten or more times. J is TRBJ2-7 and V is TRBV5-1, with D perhaps being TRBD1 or TRBD2 (5 bases each). Trimming stripped 4 bases from V and 3 bases from J, with 17 bases between. This CDR3 is built from 15 residues. The germline V gene has CDR1 SGHRS and CDR2 YFSETQ. The CDR3 DNA reads as TGCGCCAGCAGCGCAGCCGGGACCAAAATCTACGAGCAGTACTTC. Translation: CASSAAGTKIYEQYF.

In this sample, this clonotype turned up many times. The chain employs TRBV3-1 and TRBJ2-3; 9 positions match TRBD2. This CDR3 is 14 amino acids long. The germline gives CDR1 LGHDT, CDR2 YNNKEL (reference sequence). The CDR3 DNA reads TGTGGATCGGCGGGGGGGCCTCGCACAGATACGCAGTATTTT. It is translated as CGSAGGPRTDTQYF.

With regard to this clonotype: A much larger clone lies one base from this, so it may be a read error. The chain employs TRBV29-1 and TRBJ2-7, with D perhaps TRBD2 (5 bases). Germline CDR1 reads SQVTM; CDR2 reads ANQGSEA. The CDR3 contains 12 residues. For the CDR3, the DNA is TGCAGCGTTGCGGGGAACGCCTACGAGCGGTACTTC. It encodes CSVAGNAYERYF.